The rows below give T cell receptor beta chains drawn from one sample of a study of cytomegalovirus exposure and HLA in healthy donors. Sequencing was performed with immunoSEQ multiplex PCR; in TCRdb, only in-frame clones are kept and a portion is missing. Of some 150,000 clones listed, roughly 87% are singletons. The sequenced material came from PBMCs. The origin of the receptors is a man aged 25-40 years in good health and CMV-seropositive. CDR3s include the opening cysteine and the closing phenylalanine or tryptophan. A D gene is named only where the DNA matches it firmly. Clone size, where shown, is once, few, many, or a class for clones that have expanded.

clone_size d_call j_call v_call cdr3_nt cdr3_aa
. . TRBJ2-7 TRBV27 TGTGCCAGCAGTTATAAGGAGAGGAACGAGCAGTACTTC CASSYKERNEQYF
. TRBD2 TRBJ2-1 TRBV30 TGTGCCTGGAGTCCTAGCGGGTACAATGAGCAGTTCTTC CAWSPSGYNEQFF
. . TRBJ1-5 TRBV21-1 TGTGCCAGCAGCAAAGACCCCGACAGCGTCAATCAGCCCCAGCATTTT CASSKDPDSVNQPQHF
. . TRBJ2-1 TRBV27 TGTGCCAGCAGTTTATCCCTAGCTAGCTGGTCCTACAATGAGCAGTTCTTC CASSLSLASWSYNEQFF
. . TRBJ2-7 TRBV9 TGTGCCAGCAGCTCCAGCTCCTACGAGCAGTACTTC CASSSSSYEQYF
. . TRBJ2-5 TRBV7-9 TGTGCCAGCAGCTCGAGACGCGGCGGGTTGGAGGAGACCCAGTACTTC CASSSRRGGLEETQYF
. . TRBJ1-1 TRBV6-5 TGTGCCACAGGGCTGAGCACTGAAGCTTTCTTT CATGLSTEAFF
few TRBD1 TRBJ2-7 TRBV28 TGTGCCAGCAGTAGAGAGACAGGGACCTACGAGCAGTACTTC CASSRETGTYEQYF
. . TRBJ1-2 TRBV28 TGTGCCAGCAGCCCGCCGCGGATCTATGGCTACACCTTC CASSPPRIYGYTF
. . TRBJ1-3 TRBV7-9 TGTTCCAGCAGCTTACTAGGAACGGATTCTGGAAACACCATATATTTT CSSSLLGTDSGNTIYF
. TRBD1 TRBJ1-4 TRBV6-1 TGTGCCAGCAGTGGGACAGGAGTGCGTGAAAAACTGTTTTTT CASSGTGVREKLFF
. TRBD2 TRBJ2-3 TRBV15 TGTGCCACCAGCACCCCAAAGAAAAAGCCGGGACTAGCAGCAGATACGCAGTATTTT CATSTPKKKPGLAADTQYF
. . TRBJ1-1 TRBV27 TGTGCCAGCAGTATACAGGGAATGAACACTGAAGCTTTCTTT CASSIQGMNTEAFF
. . TRBJ2-5 TRBV28 TGTGCCAGCAGTGCCAGGATTGCGTACCAAGAGACCCAGTACTTC CASSARIAYQETQYF
. . TRBJ2-5 TRBV28 TGTGTCAGTACAGGGTCCCGGGAGACCCAGTACTTC CVSTGSRETQYF
. TRBD1 TRBJ2-7 TRBV6-6 TGTGCCAGCACCGAGGACAGGTACGACGAGCAGTACTTC CASTEDRYDEQYF
. TRBD2 TRBJ2-1 TRBV4-1 TGCGCCAGCAGCCAGGCCTCGGGACTAGCGGGTTTTTTTAGCTCCTACAATGAGCAGTTCTTC CASSQASGLAGFFSSYNEQFF
few . TRBJ2-5 TRBV5-1 TGCGCCAGCAGCTTCGAGTCTTGGGAGACCCAGTACTTC CASSFESWETQYF
. . TRBJ2-7 TRBV12-5 TGTGCTAGTGGCCCGGCATCGGGCTACGAGCAGTACTTC CASGPASGYEQYF
. TRBD1 TRBJ1-2 TRBV20-1 TGCAGTGCTAGATGGGACAGGGACTTC CSARWDRDF
. . TRBJ2-7 TRBV6-5 TGTGCCAGTCGGGGATTATCGTACGAGCAGTACTTC CASRGLSYEQYF
. . TRBJ2-3 TRBV7-2 TGTGCCAGCAGCCGCGACACAGATACGCAGTATTTT CASSRDTDTQYF
. . TRBJ1-1 TRBV6-6 TGTGCCAGCAGTTACTCCCAAAACACTGAAGCTTTCTTT CASSYSQNTEAFF
. TRBD1 TRBJ2-7 TRBV29-1 TGCAGCGTGCTCGGACAGGGAACCTCTTACGAGCAGTACTTC CSVLGQGTSYEQYF
. . TRBJ1-2 TRBV5-1 TGCGCCAGCAATGAAACCAGGGGCTATGGCTACACCTTC CASNETRGYGYTF
. TRBD2 TRBJ2-3 TRBV2 TGTGCCAGCAGGGCCACTAGCGGGAGTCGAACAGATACGCAGTATTTT CASRATSGSRTDTQYF
. TRBD2 TRBJ2-7 TRBV12-5 TGTGCTAGTGGTTTGAAATTAGCGGGGTTCTCCTACGAGCAGTACTTC CASGLKLAGFSYEQYF
. TRBD1 TRBJ1-4 TRBV7-9 TGTGCCAGCAGCTTAGACCCGGGACAGGGTAATGAAAAACTGTTTTTT CASSLDPGQGNEKLFF
once TRBD1 TRBJ2-3 TRBV5-4 TGTGCCAGCAGCCCACTCGACAGGGTGGATACGCAGTATTTT CASSPLDRVDTQYF
. . TRBJ2-7 TRBV7-2 TGTGCCAGCAGACTTGACGGAGGGCCTAGGGAGCAGTACTTC CASRLDGGPREQYF
. TRBD1 TRBJ1-1 TRBV6-5 TGTGCCAGCAGTTACCGGACAGGGGGTGGAAACACTGAAGCTTTCTTT CASSYRTGGGNTEAFF
few . TRBJ1-1 TRBV14 TGTGCCAGCAGCCATTACAGGGACGCTTTCTTT CASSHYRDAFF
. . TRBJ2-4 TRBV28 TGTGCCAGCACCCACCAGACGGGAGCCAAAAACATTCAGTACTTC CASTHQTGAKNIQYF
. TRBD1 TRBJ1-6 TRBV30 TGTGCCTGGAGTGTACCCGGACAGGGGTCTAGCTCCTATAATTCACCCCTCCACTTT CAWSVPGQGSSSYNSPLHF
. . TRBJ2-7 TRBV11-3 TGTGCCAGCAGCTTAGAGGGCAGGGGAGACGAGCAGTACTTC CASSLEGRGDEQYF
. . TRBJ1-1 TRBV7-9 TGTGCCAGCAGCTTAGGTCCAGGGGAAGCTTTCTTT CASSLGPGEAFF
. . TRBJ1-1 TRBV28 TGTGCCAGCACCATAACCGGGCCGGCGGGAAAGTACACTGAAGCTTTCTTT CASTITGPAGKYTEAFF
few . TRBJ1-6 TRBV28 TGTGCCAGCAGTTTAGATTCAGGACAGAATTCACCCCTCCACTTT CASSLDSGQNSPLHF
. TRBD2 TRBJ2-3 TRBV27 TGTGCCAGCAGTCGGGTAGCGGGAGGATCAGATACGCAGTATTTT CASSRVAGGSDTQYF
. TRBD1 TRBJ2-7 TRBV27 TGTGCCAGCAGTGGGCCGGGACAGGGATTTTACGAGCAGTACTTC CASSGPGQGFYEQYF